This TCR beta chain was captured in a study of cytomegalovirus exposure and HLA in healthy donors. The PCR had 60 Vbeta and 13 Jbeta primers. Clones were sequenced by immunoSEQ multiplex PCR, and TCRdb holds only the in-frame ones, with some missing. Of around 200,000 clones listed, approximately 84% were seen once; the top ten hold about 0.58%. Study-wide results and caveats: One cluster of highly shared sequence variants probably arose as a sequencing artifact. A later examination showed that TCR association rates differed by HLA locus, with DRB1 most and HLA-C fewest.

Trimming removed 3 bases at V and 4 bases at J, with 9 bases between. Per the germline V gene, CDR1 is KGHSH and CDR2 is LQKENI. CDR3 length equals 14 residues. For this clone: Its target is unknown.

This chain connects TRBV18 to TRBJ2-2, with D perhaps TRBD1 (6 bases). This TCR was recovered from a woman aged 40 to 50 in good health and CMV-seronegative. Material for sequencing was PBMCs. The CDR3 region has the DNA TGTGCCAGCTCACCTGACAGGTCCACCGGGGAGCTGTTTTTT. Translating gives CASSPDRSTGELFF.